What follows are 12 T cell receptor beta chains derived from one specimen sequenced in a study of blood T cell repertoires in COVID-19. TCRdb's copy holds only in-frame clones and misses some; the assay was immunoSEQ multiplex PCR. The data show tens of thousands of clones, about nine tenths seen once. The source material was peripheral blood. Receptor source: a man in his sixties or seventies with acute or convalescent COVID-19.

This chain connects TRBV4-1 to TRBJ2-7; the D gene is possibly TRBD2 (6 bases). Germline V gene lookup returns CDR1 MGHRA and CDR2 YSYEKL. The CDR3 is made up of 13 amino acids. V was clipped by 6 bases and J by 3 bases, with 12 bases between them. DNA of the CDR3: TGCGCCAGCAGTGGGCGGGATAGCTACGAGCAGTACTTC. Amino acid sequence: CASSGRDSYEQYF.

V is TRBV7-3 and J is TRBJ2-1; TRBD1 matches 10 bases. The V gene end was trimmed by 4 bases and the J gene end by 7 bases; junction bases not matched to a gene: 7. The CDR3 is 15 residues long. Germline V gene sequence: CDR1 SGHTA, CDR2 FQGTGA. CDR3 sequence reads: CASSSRQGALNEQFF. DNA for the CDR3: TGTGCCAGCAGCTCTCGACAGGGGGCTTTGAATGAGCAGTTCTTC. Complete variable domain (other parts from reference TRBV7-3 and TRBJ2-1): GAGVSQTPSNKVTEKGKYVELRCDPISGHTALYWYRQSLGQGPEFLIYFQGTGAADDSGLPNDRFFAVRPEGSVSTLKIQRTERGDSAVYLCASSSRQGALNEQFFGPGTRLTVL.

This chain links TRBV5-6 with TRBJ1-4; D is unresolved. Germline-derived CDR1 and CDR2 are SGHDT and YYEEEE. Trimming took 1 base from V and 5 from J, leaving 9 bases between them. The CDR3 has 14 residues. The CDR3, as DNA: TGTGCCAGCAGCTTGCGAGGTCCGAATGAAAAACTGTTTTTT. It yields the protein CASSLRGPNEKLFF.

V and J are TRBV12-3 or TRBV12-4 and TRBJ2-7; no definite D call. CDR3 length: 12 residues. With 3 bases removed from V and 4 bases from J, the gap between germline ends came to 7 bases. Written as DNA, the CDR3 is TGTGCCAGCAGTTTTCCCGGGTACGAGCAGTACTTC. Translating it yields CASSFPGYEQYF.

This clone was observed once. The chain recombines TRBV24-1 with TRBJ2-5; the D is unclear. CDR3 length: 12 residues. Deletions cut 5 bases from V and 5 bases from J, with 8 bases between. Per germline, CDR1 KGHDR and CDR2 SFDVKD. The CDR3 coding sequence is TGTGCCACCAGTGCCGGGTGGGAGACCCAGTACTTC. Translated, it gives CATSAGWETQYF.

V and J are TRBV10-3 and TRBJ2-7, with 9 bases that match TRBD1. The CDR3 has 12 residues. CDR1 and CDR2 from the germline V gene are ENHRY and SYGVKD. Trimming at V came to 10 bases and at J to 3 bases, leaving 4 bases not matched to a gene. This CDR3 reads CATGTGNYEQYF. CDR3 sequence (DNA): TGTGCCACGGGGACAGGGAACTACGAGCAGTACTTC.

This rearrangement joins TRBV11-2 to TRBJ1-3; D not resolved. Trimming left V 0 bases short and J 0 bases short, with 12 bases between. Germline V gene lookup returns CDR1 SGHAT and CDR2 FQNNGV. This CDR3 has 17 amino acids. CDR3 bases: TGTGCCAGCAGCTTAGATCTTTGGCAGGTCTCTGGAAACACCATATATTTT. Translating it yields CASSLDLWQVSGNTIYF.

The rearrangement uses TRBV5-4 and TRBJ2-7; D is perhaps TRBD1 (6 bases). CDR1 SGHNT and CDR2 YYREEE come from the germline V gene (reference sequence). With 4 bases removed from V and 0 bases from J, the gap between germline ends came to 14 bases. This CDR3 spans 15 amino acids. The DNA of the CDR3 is TGTGCCAGCAGCCAGGGGACGCATAGCTCCTACGAGCAGTACGTC. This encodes CASSQGTHSSYEQYV.

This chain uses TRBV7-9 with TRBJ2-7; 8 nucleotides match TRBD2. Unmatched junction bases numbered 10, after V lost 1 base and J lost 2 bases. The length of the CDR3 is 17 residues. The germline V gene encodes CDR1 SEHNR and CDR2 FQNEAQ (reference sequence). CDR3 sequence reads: CASSLGAGLGNTYEQYF. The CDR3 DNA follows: TGTGCCAGCAGCTTAGGTGCGGGACTAGGCAATACCTACGAGCAGTACTTC.

In DNA form, the CDR3 reads TGTGCCAGCAGCCTGAGCGGGAGGGGCACAGATACGCAGTATTTT. The encoded protein is CASSLSGRGTDTQYF. The chain couples TRBV6-2 or TRBV6-3 to TRBJ2-3; 10 nucleotides agree with TRBD2. The CDR3 totals 15 residues. CDR1 MNHEY and CDR2 SVGEGT come from the germline V gene. With V trimmed by 6 bases and J by 1 base, 4 bases remained unmatched.

Here the CDR3 reads CASSLVAVSGNTIYF. The DNA of the CDR3 is TGTGCCAGCAGCTTAGTAGCAGTCTCTGGAAACACCATATATTTT. The chain couples TRBV7-2 to TRBJ1-3; D uncertain. The CDR3 loop spans 15 amino acids. Between the trimmed V and J ends, which lost 1 base and 0 bases, there was a span of 7 bases. The V gene's germline CDR1 is SGHTA and CDR2 FQGNSA. The variable domain in full, with the rest retrieved from reference TRBV7-2 and TRBJ1-3, is GAGVSQSPSNKVTEKGKDVELRCDPISGHTALYWYRQSLGQGLEFLIYFQGNSAPDKSGLPSDRFSAERTGGSVSTLTIQRTQQEDSAVYLCASSLVAVSGNTIYFGEGSWLTVV.

The CDR3 DNA follows: TGTGCCAGCAGTCGGAGCGCAAGCACAGATACGCAGTATTTT. It translates to CASSRSASTDTQYF. This sequence joins TRBV28 and TRBJ2-3, with D uncertain. This CDR3 comprises 14 residues. V gave up 5 bases and J gave up 0 bases, with 9 bases separating them. Germline values: CDR1 MDHEN, CDR2 SYDVKM.